This T cell receptor beta chain was profiled in a study of blood T cell repertoires in COVID-19. As for the study in general: The United States, Italy and Spain provided the acute and convalescent COVID-19 samples. The cDNA or gDNA used as material had been derived from T cells, B-cell-depleted T cells, or PBMCs.

The CDR3 loop spans 12 amino acids. V was trimmed by 7 bases and J by 2 bases, leaving 8 bases between them. CDR1 and CDR2 (germline): MDHEN, SYDVKM. Sequencing was performed with immunoSEQ multiplex PCR; in TCRdb, only in-frame clones are kept and a portion is missing. The repertoire includes around 220,000 clones, 87% of them detected once, and just under 6.5% sits in the top ten. The sample was PBMCs or T cells enriched from blood (not recorded which). The V and J genes are TRBV28 and TRBJ1-2; D is ambiguous. This sequence originates from a woman in her 30s with acute COVID-19. Here the CDR3 DNA reads TGTGCCAGCACCACGGTGAACTATGGCTACACCTTC. This translates into CASTTVNYGYTF.